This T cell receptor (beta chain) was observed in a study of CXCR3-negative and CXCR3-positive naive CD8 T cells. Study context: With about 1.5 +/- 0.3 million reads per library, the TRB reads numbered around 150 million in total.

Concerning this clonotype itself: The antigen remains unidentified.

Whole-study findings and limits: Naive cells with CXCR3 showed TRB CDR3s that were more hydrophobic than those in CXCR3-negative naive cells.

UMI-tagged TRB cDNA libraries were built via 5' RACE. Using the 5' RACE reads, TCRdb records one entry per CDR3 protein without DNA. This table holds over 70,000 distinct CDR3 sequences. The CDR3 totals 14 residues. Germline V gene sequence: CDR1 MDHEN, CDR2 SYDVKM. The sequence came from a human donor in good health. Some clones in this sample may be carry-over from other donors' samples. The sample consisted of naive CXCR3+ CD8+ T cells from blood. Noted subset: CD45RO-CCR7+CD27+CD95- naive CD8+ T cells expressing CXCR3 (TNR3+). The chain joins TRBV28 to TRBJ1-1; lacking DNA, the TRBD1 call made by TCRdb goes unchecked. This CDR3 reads CASSLARVPTEAFF.